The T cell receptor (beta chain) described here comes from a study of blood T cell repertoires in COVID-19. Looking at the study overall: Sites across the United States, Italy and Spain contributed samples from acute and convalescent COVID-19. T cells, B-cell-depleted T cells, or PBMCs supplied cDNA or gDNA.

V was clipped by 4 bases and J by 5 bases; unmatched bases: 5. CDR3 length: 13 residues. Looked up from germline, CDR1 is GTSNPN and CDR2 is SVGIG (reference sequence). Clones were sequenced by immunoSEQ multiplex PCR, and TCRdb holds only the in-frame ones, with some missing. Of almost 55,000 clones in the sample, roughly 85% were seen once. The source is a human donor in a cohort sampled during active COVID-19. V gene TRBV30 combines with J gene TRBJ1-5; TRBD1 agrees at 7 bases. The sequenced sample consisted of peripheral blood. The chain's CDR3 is CAWTEGAHQPQHF. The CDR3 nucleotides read TGTGCCTGGACGGAGGGGGCACATCAGCCCCAGCATTTT.